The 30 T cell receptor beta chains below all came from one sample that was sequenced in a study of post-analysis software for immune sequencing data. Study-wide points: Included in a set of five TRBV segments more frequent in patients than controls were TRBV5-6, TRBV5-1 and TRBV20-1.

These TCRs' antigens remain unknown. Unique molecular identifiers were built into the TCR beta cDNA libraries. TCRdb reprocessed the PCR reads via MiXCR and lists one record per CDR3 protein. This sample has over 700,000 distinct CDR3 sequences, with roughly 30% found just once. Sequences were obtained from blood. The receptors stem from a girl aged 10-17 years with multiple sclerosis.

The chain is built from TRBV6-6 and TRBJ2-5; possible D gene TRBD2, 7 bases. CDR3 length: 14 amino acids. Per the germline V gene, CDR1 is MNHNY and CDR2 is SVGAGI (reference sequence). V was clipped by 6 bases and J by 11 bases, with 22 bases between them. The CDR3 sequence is CASRYDGRGGEQYF. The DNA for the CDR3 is TGTGCCAGCAGGTACGACGGCAGGGGAGGGGAGCAGTACTTC.

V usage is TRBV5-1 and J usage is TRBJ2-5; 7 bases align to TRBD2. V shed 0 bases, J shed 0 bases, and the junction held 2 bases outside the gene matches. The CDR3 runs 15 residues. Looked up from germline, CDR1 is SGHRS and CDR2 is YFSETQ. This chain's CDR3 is CASSLEAGYQETQYF. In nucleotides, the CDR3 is TGCGCCAGCAGCTTGGAAGCGGGGTACCAAGAGACCCAGTACTTC.

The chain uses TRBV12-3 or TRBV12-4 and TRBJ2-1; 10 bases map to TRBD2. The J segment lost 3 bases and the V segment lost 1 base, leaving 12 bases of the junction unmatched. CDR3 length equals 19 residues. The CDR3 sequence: CASSLGLAGAQKHYNEQFF. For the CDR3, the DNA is TGTGCCAGCAGTTTAGGGCTAGCGGGAGCTCAGAAACACTACAATGAGCAGTTCTTC.

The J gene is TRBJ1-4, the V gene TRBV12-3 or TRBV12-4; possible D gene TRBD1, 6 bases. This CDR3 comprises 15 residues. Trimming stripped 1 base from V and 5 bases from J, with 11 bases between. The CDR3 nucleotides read TGTGCCAGCAGTTTAGACGGGACAAGAAATGAAAAACTGTTTTTT. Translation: CASSLDGTRNEKLFF.

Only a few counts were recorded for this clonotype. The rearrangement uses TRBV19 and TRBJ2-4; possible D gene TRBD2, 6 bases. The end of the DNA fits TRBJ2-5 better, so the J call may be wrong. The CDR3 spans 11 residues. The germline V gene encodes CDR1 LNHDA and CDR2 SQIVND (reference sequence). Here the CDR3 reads CAAGQEETQYF. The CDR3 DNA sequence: TGTGCTGCGGGGCAGGAGGAGACCCAGTACTTC.

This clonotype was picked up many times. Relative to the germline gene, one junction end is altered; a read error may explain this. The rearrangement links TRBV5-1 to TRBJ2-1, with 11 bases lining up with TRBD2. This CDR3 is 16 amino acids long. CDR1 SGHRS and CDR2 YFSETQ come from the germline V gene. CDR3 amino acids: CASSYSGTSGYNEQFF. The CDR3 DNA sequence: TGTGCCAGCAGTTACTCTGGGACTAGCGGTTACAATGAGCAGTTCTTC.

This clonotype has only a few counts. The CDR3 sequence is CSAGEASYEQYF. The CDR3 DNA sequence: TGCAGTGCGGGTGAGGCTTCCTACGAGCAGTACTTC. The chain uses TRBV20-1 and TRBJ2-7, with D unresolved. This CDR3 comprises 12 residues. The germline V gene has CDR1 DFQATT and CDR2 SNEGSKA (reference sequence). V was shortened by 6 bases and J by 1 base, with 10 bases between the two germline ends.

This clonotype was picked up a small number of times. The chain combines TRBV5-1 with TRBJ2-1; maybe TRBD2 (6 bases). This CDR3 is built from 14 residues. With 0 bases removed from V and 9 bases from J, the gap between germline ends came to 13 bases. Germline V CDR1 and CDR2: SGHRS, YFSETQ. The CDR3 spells CASSLAREVLEQFF. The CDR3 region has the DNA TGCGCCAGCAGCTTGGCTAGGGAGGTTCTTGAGCAGTTCTTC.

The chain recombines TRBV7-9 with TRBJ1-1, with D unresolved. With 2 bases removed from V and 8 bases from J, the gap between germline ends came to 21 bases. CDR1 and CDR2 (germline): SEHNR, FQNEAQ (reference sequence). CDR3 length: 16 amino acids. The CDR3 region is CASSLSFGTRAHEAFF. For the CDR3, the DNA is TGTGCCAGCAGCTTAAGTTTTGGCACGAGGGCGCACGAAGCTTTCTTT.

Here the CDR3 DNA reads TGCAGTGTCCTTCCCCGGAGGGGCACAGATACGCAGTATTTT. Residues: CSVLPRRGTDTQYF. This chain links TRBV20-1 with TRBJ2-3; TRBD2 is a possible D gene (6 bases). Germline V gene sequence: CDR1 DFQATT, CDR2 SNEGSKA (reference sequence). The CDR3 is 14 amino acids. Trimming cost V 7 bases and J 1 base, with 15 bases left between them.

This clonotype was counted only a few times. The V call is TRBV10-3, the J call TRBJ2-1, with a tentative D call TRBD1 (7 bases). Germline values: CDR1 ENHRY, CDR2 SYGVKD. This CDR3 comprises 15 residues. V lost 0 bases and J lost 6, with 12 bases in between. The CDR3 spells CAISESSGGSNEQFF. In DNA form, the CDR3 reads TGTGCCATCAGTGAGTCATCAGGGGGGAGCAATGAGCAGTTCTTC.

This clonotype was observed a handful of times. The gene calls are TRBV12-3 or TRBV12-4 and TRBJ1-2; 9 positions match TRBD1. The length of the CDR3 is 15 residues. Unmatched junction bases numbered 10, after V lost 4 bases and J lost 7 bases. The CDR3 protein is CASSWDRVFLGGYTF. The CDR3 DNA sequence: TGTGCCAGCAGTTGGGACAGGGTATTTTTGGGTGGCTACACCTTC.

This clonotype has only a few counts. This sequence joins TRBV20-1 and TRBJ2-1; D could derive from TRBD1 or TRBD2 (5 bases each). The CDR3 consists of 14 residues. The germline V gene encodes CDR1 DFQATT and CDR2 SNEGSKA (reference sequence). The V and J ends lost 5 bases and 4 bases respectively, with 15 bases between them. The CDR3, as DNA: TGCAGTGCTCCCCCTAGCCCAGGGTACAATGAGCAGTTCTTC. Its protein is CSAPPSPGYNEQFF.

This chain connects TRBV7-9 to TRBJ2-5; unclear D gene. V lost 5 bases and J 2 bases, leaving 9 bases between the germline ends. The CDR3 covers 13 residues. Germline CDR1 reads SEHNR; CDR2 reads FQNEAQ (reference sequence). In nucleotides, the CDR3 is TGTGCCAGCAGCAGGGCGGAGCAAGAGACCCAGTACTTC. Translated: CASSRAEQETQYF.

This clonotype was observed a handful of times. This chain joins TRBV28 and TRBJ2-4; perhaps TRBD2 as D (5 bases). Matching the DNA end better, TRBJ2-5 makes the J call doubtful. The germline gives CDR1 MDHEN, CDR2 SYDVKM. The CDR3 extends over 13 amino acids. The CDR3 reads CASSLIKRGTQYF. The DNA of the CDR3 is TGTGCCAGCAGTTTGATAAAACGGGGGACCCAGTACTTC.

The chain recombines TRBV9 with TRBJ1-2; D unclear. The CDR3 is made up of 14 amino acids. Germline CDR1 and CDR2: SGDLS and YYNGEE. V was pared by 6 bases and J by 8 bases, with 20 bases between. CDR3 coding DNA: TGTGCCAGCACCGGCAGGAGGTCCAGCAGGGGCTACACCTTC. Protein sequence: CASTGRRSSRGYTF.

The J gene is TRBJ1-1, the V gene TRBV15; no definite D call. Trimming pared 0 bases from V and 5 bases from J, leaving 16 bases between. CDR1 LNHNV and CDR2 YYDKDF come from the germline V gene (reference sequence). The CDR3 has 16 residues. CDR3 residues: CATSRDGVLVGTEAFF. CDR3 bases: TGTGCCACCAGCAGAGATGGGGTATTGGTGGGAACTGAAGCTTTCTTT.

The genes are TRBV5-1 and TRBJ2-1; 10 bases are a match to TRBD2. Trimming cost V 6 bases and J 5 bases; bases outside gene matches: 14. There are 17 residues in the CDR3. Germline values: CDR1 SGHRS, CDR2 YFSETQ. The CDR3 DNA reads TGCGCCAGCAAGGAACTAGCGGGAAGGTTGGGGAACAATGAGCAGTTCTTC. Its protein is CASKELAGRLGNNEQFF.

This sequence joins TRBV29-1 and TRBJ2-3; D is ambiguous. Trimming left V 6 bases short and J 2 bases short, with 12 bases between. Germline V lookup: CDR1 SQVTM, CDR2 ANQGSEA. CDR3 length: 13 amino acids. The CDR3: CSVRRGSTDTQYF. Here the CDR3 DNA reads TGCAGCGTCCGTCGAGGCTCCACAGATACGCAGTATTTT.

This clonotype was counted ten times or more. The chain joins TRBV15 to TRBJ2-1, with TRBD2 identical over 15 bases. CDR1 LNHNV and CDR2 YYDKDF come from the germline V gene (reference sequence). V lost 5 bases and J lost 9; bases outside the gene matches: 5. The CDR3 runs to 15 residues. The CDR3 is CATSPGLAGGGEQFF. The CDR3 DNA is TGTGCCACCAGCCCCGGACTAGCGGGAGGGGGTGAGCAGTTCTTC.

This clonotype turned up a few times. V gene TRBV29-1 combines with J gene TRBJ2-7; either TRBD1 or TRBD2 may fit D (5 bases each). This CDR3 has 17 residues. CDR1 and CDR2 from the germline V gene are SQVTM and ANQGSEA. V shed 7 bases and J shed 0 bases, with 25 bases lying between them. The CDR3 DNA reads TGCAGCGCCCGGGGTGGAGTAGAGGGGTCGAGCTCCTACGAGCAGTACTTC. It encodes CSARGGVEGSSSYEQYF.

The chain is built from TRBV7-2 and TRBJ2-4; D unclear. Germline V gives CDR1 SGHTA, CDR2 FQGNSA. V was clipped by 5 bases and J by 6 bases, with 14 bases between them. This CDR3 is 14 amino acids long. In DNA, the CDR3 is TGTGCCAGCAGCCCCGTGGGTAGAGGAAACATTCAGTACTTC. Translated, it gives CASSPVGRGNIQYF.

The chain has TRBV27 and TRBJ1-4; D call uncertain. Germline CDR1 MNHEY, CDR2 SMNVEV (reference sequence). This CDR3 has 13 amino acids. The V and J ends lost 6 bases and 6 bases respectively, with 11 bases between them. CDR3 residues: CASRLRGDEKLFF. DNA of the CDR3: TGTGCCAGCAGGTTGCGCGGGGATGAAAAACTGTTTTTT.

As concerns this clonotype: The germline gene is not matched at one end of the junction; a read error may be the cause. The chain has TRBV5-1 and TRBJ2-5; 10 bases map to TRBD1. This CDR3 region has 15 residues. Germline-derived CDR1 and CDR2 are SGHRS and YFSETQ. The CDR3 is CASSSGQGGQETRYF. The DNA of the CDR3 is TGCGCCAGCAGCTCTGGACAGGGGGGACAAGAGACCCGGTACTTC.

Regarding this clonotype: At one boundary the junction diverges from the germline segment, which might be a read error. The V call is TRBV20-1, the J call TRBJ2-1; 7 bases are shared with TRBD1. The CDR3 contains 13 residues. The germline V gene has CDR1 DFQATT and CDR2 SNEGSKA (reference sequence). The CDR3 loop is CGARGQYYNEQFF. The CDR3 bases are TGCGGTGCTAGGGGGCAGTACTACAATGAGCAGTTCTTC.

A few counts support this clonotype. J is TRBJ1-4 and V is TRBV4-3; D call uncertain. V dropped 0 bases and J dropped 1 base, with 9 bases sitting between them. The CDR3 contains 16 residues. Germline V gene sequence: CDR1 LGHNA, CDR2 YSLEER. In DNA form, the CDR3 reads TGCGCCAGCAGCCAAGAGGGCTCTCAAACTAATGAAAAACTGTTTTTT. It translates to CASSQEGSQTNEKLFF.

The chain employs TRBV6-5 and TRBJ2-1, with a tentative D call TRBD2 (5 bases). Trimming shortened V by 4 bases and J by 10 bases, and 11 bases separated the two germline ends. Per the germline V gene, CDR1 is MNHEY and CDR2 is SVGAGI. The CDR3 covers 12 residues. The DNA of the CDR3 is TGTGCCAGCAGTTGGCCGGGGAGAGAGCAGTTCTTC. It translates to CASSWPGREQFF.

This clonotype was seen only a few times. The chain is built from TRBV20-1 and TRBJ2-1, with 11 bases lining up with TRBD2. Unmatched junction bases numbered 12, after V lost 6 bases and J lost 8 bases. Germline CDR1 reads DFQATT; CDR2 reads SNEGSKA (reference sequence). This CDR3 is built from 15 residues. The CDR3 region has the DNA TGCAGTGCCGCACTTAGCGGGGGGGACTGGTATGAGCAGTTCTTC. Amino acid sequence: CSAALSGGDWYEQFF.

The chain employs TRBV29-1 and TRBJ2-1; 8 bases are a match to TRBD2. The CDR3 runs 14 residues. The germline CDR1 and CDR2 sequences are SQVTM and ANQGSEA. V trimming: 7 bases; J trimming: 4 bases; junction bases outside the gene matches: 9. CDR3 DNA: TGCAGCGCGCCGGGGCTAGCGGGTTACAATGAGCAGTTCTTC. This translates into CSAPGLAGYNEQFF.

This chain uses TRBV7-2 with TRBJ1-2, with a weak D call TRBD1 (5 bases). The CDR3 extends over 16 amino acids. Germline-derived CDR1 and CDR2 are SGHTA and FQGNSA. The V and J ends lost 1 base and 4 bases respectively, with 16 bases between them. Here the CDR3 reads CASSLGGSKGIYGYTF. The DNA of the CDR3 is TGTGCCAGCAGCTTAGGGGGGTCGAAGGGTATCTATGGCTACACCTTC.